What follows are 21 T cell receptor beta chains derived from one specimen sequenced in a study of CD8+ T cells in alopecia areata. cDNA serving as the sequencing template came from extracted, reverse transcribed RNA. Some clones are missing from TCRdb's copy, which holds only in-frame ones; the method was immunoSEQ multiplex PCR. The sample lists over 200,000 clones, around three fifths occurring once. Sequencing was performed on CD4+ T cells sorted from blood, taken at week 0. These receptors originate from a human donor with alopecia areata.

This chain joins TRBV29-1 and TRBJ2-6; perhaps TRBD1 as D (5 bases). The CDR3 runs 15 residues. V shed 6 bases and J shed 2 bases, with 14 bases lying between them. Germline CDR1 and CDR2: SQVTM and ANQGSEA. CDR3 DNA: TGCAGCGTCGGTAAGGGGCTCCCTGGGGCCAACGTCCTGACTTTC. Residues: CSVGKGLPGANVLTF.

J is TRBJ2-5 and V is TRBV5-1; a possible D gene is TRBD2 (6 bases). Per germline, CDR1 SGHRS and CDR2 YFSETQ. Deletions cut 0 bases from V and 3 bases from J, with 15 bases between. This CDR3 is built from 16 residues. CDR3 DNA sequence: TGCGCCAGCAGCTTGGGCCCCGGGACTGTAAAAGAGACCCAGTACTTC. Encoded protein: CASSLGPGTVKETQYF.

The chain has TRBV7-9 and TRBJ2-3, with 9 bases lining up with TRBD1. J lost 1 base, V lost 4 bases, and 3 bases had no gene match. The CDR3 has 15 residues. The germline V gene has CDR1 SEHNR and CDR2 FQNEAQ (reference sequence). The CDR3 loop is CASSSQGARTDTQYF. CDR3 DNA sequence: TGTGCCAGCAGCTCACAGGGGGCGCGCACAGATACGCAGTATTTT.

This rearrangement joins TRBV30 to TRBJ2-1; 9 bases fit TRBD1. CDR1 and CDR2 from the germline V gene are GTSNPN and SVGIG (reference sequence). The CDR3 runs 12 residues. V shed 5 bases and J 10 bases; nucleotides not matched to a gene: 6. The CDR3, as DNA: TGTGCCTGGGGAAGACAGGGGGGGGAGCAGTTCTTC. This gives the protein CAWGRQGGEQFF.

The chain has TRBV6-5 and TRBJ2-5, with D perhaps TRBD2 (6 bases). Trimming removed 1 base at V and 5 bases at J, with 11 bases between. The CDR3 consists of 14 residues. Germline-derived CDR1 and CDR2 are MNHEY and SVGAGI. CDR3 loop: CASSYFRAGETQYF. CDR3 bases: TGTGCCAGCAGTTACTTCAGGGCGGGGGAGACCCAGTACTTC.

This clone turned up a few times. The chain carries TRBV29-1 and TRBJ1-5; D is unclear. There are 13 residues in the CDR3. V gave up 4 bases and J gave up 4 bases, with 11 bases separating them. Germline values: CDR1 SQVTM, CDR2 ANQGSEA. The CDR3 region has the DNA TGCAGCGTTGCAGACACCTATAATCAGCCCCAGCATTTT. It is translated as CSVADTYNQPQHF.

The chain recombines TRBV6-5 with TRBJ1-1; TRBD1 is a possible D gene (6 bases). Germline CDR1 and CDR2: MNHEY and SVGAGI. The ends were cut back, 6 bases at V and 6 bases at J, with 14 bases in the middle. The CDR3 contains 13 residues. CDR3 coding DNA: TGTGCCAGCAGCCGGACAGCAGGGGCTGAAGCTTTCTTT. Encoded protein: CASSRTAGAEAFF.

The rearrangement links TRBV29-1 to TRBJ2-1, with a possible D match to TRBD1 (6 bases). The V gene lost 4 bases and the J gene lost 5 bases, with 30 bases spanning the gap. CDR1 and CDR2 (germline): SQVTM, ANQGSEA. The CDR3 has 19 residues. CDR3 sequence (DNA): TGCAGCGTTGTGGTTGGGCAGCTGTGGGGGCTGATGGAGGACAATGAGCAGTTCTTC. This codes for CSVVVGQLWGLMEDNEQFF.

The sample holds one count of this clone. V usage is TRBV30 and J usage is TRBJ2-3, with 12 positions matching TRBD2. Germline assignment: CDR1 GTSNPN and CDR2 SVGIG (reference sequence). After removal of 2 bases from V and 4 bases from J, the junction contained 4 bases not matched to a gene. This CDR3 spans 15 amino acids. The CDR3 sequence is CAWSNSSGRADTQYF. CDR3 sequence (DNA): TGTGCCTGGAGTAATTCTAGCGGGAGGGCAGATACGCAGTATTTT.

CDR3 DNA: TGTGCCTGGCTTACCGGGACACACACCGGGGAGCTGTTTTTT. This encodes CAWLTGTHTGELFF. The chain uses TRBV30 and TRBJ2-2; D is possibly TRBD1 (6 bases). This CDR3 has 14 amino acids. CDR1 and CDR2 from the germline V gene are GTSNPN and SVGIG (reference sequence). Trimming pared 5 bases from V and 3 bases from J, leaving 13 bases between.

J is TRBJ1-2 and V is TRBV6-1; TRBD1 matches 10 bases. Germline V gene sequence: CDR1 MNHNS, CDR2 SASEGT. Losses at the gene ends were 1 base for V and 6 bases for J; bases not matched to a gene: 5. The CDR3 consists of 15 residues. Written as DNA, the CDR3 is TGTGCCAGCAGTGAAGTTGGGACAGGGGCTGATGGCTACACCTTC. Its protein is CASSEVGTGADGYTF.

The CDR3 loop is CASSQRGPGTDTQYF. CDR3 nucleotide sequence: TGCGCCAGCAGCCAAAGGGGCCCCGGGACAGATACGCAGTATTTT. The chain uses TRBV5-1 and TRBJ2-3; tentative D call: TRBD1 (5 bases). The CDR3 extends over 15 amino acids. Germline lookup yields CDR1 SGHRS and CDR2 YFSETQ. V was pared by 4 bases and J by 3 bases, with 15 bases between.

The table lists this clone with many counts. The chain recombines TRBV7-3 with TRBJ2-3, with 7 bases that match TRBD2. Germline trimming cut 2 bases from V and 3 bases from J; bases unmatched to any gene: 5. Germline V lookup: CDR1 SGHTA, CDR2 FQGTGA. The CDR3 totals 15 residues. CDR3 DNA sequence: TGTGCCAGCAGCTTATACCCCGGGAGGACAGATACGCAGTATTTT. Translation gives CASSLYPGRTDTQYF. The variable domain in full, completed from reference TRBV7-3 and TRBJ2-3, reads GAGVSQTPSNKVTEKGKYVELRCDPISGHTALYWYRQSLGQGPEFLIYFQGTGAADDSGLPNDRFFAVRPEGSVSTLKIQRTERGDSAVYLCASSLYPGRTDTQYFGPGTRLTVL.

The V gene is TRBV7-9, the J gene TRBJ2-7, with 8 positions matching TRBD1. The CDR3 extends over 14 amino acids. V shed 6 bases, J shed 3 bases, and the junction held 7 bases outside the gene matches. Germline lookup yields CDR1 SEHNR and CDR2 FQNEAQ (reference sequence). CDR3 loop: CASSSGTGYYEQYF. CDR3 coding DNA: TGTGCCAGCAGTTCCGGGACAGGTTACTACGAGCAGTACTTC.

The CDR3 DNA reads as TGTGCCTGGAGCAAAGGGACCTACTATGGCTACACCTTC. Translation: CAWSKGTYYGYTF. The chain links TRBV30 to TRBJ1-2, with D perhaps TRBD1 (5 bases). CDR3 length: 13 residues. Trimming pared 3 bases from V and 3 bases from J, leaving 11 bases between. Germline assignment: CDR1 GTSNPN and CDR2 SVGIG (reference sequence).

The chain is built from TRBV9 and TRBJ1-6; a weak D match, TRBD1 (5 bases). V was clipped by 0 bases and J by 6 bases, with 10 bases between them. This CDR3 contains 15 residues. CDR1 is SGDLS, CDR2 YYNGEE, per germline. CDR3 loop: CASSVDPGTNSPLHF. For the CDR3, the DNA is TGTGCCAGCAGCGTAGATCCGGGGACTAATTCACCCCTCCACTTT.

This clone was detected only a few times. CDR3 amino acids: CASSQFPTGAGNTIYF. In DNA form, the CDR3 reads TGCGCCAGCAGTCAATTCCCGACAGGGGCTGGAAACACCATATATTTT. The V and J genes are TRBV23-1 and TRBJ1-3, with 8 bases aligning to TRBD1. TRBV23-1 is placed among ORFs of uncertain function. CDR3 length equals 16 residues. V was clipped by 1 base and J by 2 bases; unmatched bases: 4.

The V and J genes are TRBV4-2 and TRBJ2-1; 11 nucleotides align to TRBD2. Germline CDR1 and CDR2: LGHNA and YNFKEQ. This CDR3 has 16 amino acids. The ends lost 3 bases at V and 5 bases at J; junction bases unmatched: 6. The CDR3 is CASSHDLAGGNNEQFF. CDR3 bases: TGTGCCAGCAGCCATGACTTAGCGGGGGGGAACAATGAGCAGTTCTTC.

The chain carries TRBV4-1 and TRBJ2-5; possibly TRBD2 for D (5 bases). The J call is uncertain, as TRBJ2-7 better fits the DNA end. Germline lookup yields CDR1 MGHRA and CDR2 YSYEKL. The CDR3 runs to 15 residues. The CDR3, as DNA: TGCGCCAGCAGCCAAGAAAAGCGGAACTCCTACGAGCAGTACTTC. As protein: CASSQEKRNSYEQYF.

This clone was counted a few times. The chain couples TRBV7-9 to TRBJ2-5, with 8 bases matching TRBD2. This CDR3 is built from 13 residues. V was pared by 5 bases and J by 5 bases, with 4 bases of the junction left unmatched. Looked up from germline, CDR1 is SEHNR and CDR2 is FQNEAQ (reference sequence). The CDR3 spells CASSPGGPETQYF. CDR3 bases: TGTGCCAGCAGCCCGGGGGGGCCCGAGACCCAGTACTTC. The variable domain in full, completed from reference TRBV7-9 and TRBJ2-5, reads DTGVSQNPRHKITKRGQNVTFRCDPISEHNRLYWYRQTLGQGPEFLTYFQNEAQLEKSRLLSDRFSAERPKGSFSTLEIQRTEQGDSAMYLCASSPGGPETQYFGPGTRLLVL.

V is TRBV7-6 and J is TRBJ1-2; D unclear. CDR1 is SGHVS and CDR2 is FNYEAQ in the germline V gene. This CDR3 comprises 16 residues. V lost 5 bases and J 0 bases, leaving 16 bases between the germline ends. The chain's CDR3 is CASSPSINKANYGYTF. The CDR3 DNA follows: TGTGCCAGCAGCCCGTCAATTAACAAAGCTAACTATGGCTACACCTTC.